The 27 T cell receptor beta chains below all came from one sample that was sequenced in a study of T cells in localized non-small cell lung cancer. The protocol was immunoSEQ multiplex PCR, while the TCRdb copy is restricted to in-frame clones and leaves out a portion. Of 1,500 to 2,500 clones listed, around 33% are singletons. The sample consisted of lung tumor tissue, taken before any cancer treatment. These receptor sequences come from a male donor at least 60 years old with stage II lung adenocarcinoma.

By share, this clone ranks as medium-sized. CDR3 loop: CASSYRRARNSPLHF. CDR3 nucleotides: TGTGCCAGCAGCTACCGACGAGCACGGAATTCACCCCTCCACTTT. The V and J genes are TRBV11-3 and TRBJ1-6; D uncertain. Germline-derived CDR1 and CDR2 are SGHNT and YENEEA. The CDR3 extends over 15 amino acids. The ends were cut back, 4 bases at V and 7 bases at J, with 14 bases in the middle. The variable domain in full, with the rest retrieved from reference TRBV11-3 and TRBJ1-6, is EAGVVQSPRYKIIEKKQPVAFWCNPISGHNTLYWYLQNLGQGPELLIRYENEEAVDDSQLPKDRFSAERLKGVDSTLKIQPAELGDSAVYLCASSYRRARNSPLHFGNGTRLTVT.

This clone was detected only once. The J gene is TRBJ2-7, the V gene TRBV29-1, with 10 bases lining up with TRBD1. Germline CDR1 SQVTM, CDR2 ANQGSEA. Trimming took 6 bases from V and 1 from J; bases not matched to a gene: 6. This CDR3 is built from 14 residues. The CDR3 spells CSVKTGGRSYEQYF. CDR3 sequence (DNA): TGCAGCGTAAAGACAGGGGGCAGGTCCTACGAGCAGTACTTC.

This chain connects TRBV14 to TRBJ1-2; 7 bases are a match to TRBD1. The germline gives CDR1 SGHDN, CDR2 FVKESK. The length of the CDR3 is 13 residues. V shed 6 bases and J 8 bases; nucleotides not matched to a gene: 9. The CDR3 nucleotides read TGTGCCAGCAGTTATGGGAGGGGGCGAGGCTACACCTTC. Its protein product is CASSYGRGRGYTF.

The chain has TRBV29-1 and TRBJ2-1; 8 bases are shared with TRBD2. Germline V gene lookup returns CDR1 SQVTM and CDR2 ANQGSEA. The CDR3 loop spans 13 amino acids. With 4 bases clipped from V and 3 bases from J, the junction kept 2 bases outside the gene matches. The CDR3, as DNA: TGCAGCGTTGGAACTAGCGGCTACAATGAGCAGTTCTTC. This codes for CSVGTSGYNEQFF.

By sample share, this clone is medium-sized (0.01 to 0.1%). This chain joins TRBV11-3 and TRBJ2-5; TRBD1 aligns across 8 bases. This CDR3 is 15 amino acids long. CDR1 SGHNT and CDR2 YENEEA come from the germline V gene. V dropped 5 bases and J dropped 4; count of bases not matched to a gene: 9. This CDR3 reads CASSTDRVRRETQYF. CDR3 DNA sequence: TGTGCCAGCAGCACGGACAGGGTCCGGAGAGAGACCCAGTACTTC.

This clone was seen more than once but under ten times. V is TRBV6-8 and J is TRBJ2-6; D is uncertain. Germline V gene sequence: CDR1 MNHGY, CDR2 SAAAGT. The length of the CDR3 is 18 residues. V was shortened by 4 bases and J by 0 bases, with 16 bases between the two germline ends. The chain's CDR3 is CASSFTVNLGSGANVLTF. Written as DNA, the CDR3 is TGTGCCAGCAGTTTCACCGTGAATCTTGGCTCTGGGGCCAACGTCCTGACTTTC.

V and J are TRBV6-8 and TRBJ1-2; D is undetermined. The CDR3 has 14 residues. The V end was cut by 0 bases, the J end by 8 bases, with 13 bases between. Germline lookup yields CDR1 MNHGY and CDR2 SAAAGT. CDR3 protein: CASSYSESAWGYTF. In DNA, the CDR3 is TGTGCCAGCAGTTACTCGGAGTCAGCTTGGGGCTACACCTTC.

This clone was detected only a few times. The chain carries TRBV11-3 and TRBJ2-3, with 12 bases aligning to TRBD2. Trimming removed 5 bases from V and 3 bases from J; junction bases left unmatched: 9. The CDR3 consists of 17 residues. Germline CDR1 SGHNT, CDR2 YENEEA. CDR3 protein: CASSPLTSGSMTDTQYF. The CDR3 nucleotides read TGTGCCAGCAGCCCCCTGACTAGCGGGAGTATGACAGATACGCAGTATTTT. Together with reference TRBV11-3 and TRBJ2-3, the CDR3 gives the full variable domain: EAGVVQSPRYKIIEKKQPVAFWCNPISGHNTLYWYLQNLGQGPELLIRYENEEAVDDSQLPKDRFSAERLKGVDSTLKIQPAELGDSAVYLCASSPLTSGSMTDTQYFGPGTRLTVL.

CDR3 bases: TGTGCCAGCAGTTCCGGGGACCTAGGTGAAAAACTGTTTTTT. It yields the protein CASSSGDLGEKLFF. This chain uses TRBV28 with TRBJ1-4, with a possible D match to TRBD1 (5 bases). CDR1 and CDR2 (germline): MDHEN, SYDVKM. Trimming took off 4 bases at V and 7 bases at J, with 13 bases between the two ends. CDR3 size: 14 residues.

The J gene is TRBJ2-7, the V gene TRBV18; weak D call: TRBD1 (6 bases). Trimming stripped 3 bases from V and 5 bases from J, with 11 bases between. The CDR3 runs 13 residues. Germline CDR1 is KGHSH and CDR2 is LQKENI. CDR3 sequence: CASSPYRVHEQYF. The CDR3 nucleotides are TGTGCCAGCTCACCGTACAGGGTCCACGAGCAGTACTTC.

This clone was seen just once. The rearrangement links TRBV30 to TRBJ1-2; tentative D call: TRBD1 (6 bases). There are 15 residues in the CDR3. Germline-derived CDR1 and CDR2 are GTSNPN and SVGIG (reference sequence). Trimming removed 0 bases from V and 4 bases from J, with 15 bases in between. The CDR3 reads CAWSVTGFLPYGYTF. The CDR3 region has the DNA TGTGCCTGGAGTGTTACAGGGTTTCTTCCCTATGGCTACACCTTC.

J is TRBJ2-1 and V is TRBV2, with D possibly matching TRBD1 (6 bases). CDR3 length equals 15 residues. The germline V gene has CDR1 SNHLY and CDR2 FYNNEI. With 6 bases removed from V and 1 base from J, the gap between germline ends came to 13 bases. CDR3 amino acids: CASSPSRGSYNEQFF. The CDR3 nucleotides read TGTGCCAGCAGCCCAAGTAGGGGGTCCTACAATGAGCAGTTCTTC.

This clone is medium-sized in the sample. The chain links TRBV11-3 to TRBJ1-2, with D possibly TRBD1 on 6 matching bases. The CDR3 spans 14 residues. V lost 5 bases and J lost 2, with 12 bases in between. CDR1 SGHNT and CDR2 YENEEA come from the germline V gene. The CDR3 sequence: CASSREGQNYGYTF. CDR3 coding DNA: TGTGCCAGCAGCCGGGAAGGACAGAACTATGGCTACACCTTC. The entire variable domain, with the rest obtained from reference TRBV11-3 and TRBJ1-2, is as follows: EAGVVQSPRYKIIEKKQPVAFWCNPISGHNTLYWYLQNLGQGPELLIRYENEEAVDDSQLPKDRFSAERLKGVDSTLKIQPAELGDSAVYLCASSREGQNYGYTFGSGTRLTVV.

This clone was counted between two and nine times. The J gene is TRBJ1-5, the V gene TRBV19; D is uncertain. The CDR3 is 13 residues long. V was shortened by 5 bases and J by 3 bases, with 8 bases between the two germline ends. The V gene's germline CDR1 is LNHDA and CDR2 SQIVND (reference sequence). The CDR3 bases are TGTGCCAGTAGTGGGCCTTACAATCAGCCCCAGCATTTT. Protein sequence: CASSGPYNQPQHF.

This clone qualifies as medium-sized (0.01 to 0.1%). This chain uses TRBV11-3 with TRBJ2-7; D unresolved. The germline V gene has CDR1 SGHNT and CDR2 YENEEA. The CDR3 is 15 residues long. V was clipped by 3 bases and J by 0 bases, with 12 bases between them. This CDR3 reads CASSFLDGSSYEQYF. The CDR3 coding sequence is TGTGCCAGCAGCTTCTTGGACGGTAGCTCCTACGAGCAGTACTTC.

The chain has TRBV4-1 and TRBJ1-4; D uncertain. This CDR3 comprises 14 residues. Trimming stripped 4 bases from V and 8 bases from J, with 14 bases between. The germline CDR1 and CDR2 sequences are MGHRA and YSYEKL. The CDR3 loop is CASSRPHQEEKLFF. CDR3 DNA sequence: TGCGCCAGCAGCCGACCCCACCAGGAAGAAAAACTGTTTTTT.

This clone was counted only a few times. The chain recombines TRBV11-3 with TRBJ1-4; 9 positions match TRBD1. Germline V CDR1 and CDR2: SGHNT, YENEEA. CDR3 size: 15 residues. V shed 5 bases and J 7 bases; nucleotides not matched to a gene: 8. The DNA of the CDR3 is TGTGCCAGCAGCGGCTACAGGGGGCAGGGTGAAAAACTGTTTTTT. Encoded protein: CASSGYRGQGEKLFF.

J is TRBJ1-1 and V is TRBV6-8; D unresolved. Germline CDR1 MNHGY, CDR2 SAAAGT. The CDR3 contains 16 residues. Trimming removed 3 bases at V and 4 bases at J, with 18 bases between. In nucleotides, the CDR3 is TGTGCCAGCAGTTATACGGGATTAAGGGAAGGCACTGAAGCTTTCTTT. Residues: CASSYTGLREGTEAFF.

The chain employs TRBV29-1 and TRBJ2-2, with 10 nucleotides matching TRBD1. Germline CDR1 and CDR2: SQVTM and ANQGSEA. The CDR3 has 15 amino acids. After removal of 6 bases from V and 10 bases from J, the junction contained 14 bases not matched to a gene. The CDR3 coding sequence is TGCAGCGTAGCTACGGGGACAGGGGAGAAAGAGGAGCTGTTTTTT. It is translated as CSVATGTGEKEELFF.

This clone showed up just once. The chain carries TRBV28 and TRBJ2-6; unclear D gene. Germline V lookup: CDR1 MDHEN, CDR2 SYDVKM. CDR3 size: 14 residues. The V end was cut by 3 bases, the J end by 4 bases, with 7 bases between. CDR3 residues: CASSFLRGANVLTF. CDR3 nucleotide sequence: TGTGCCAGCAGTTTCCTGCGAGGGGCCAACGTCCTGACTTTC. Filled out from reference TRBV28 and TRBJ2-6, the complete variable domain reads DVKVTQSSRYLVKRTGEKVFLECVQDMDHENMFWYRQDPGLGLRLIYFSYDVKMKEKGDIPEGYSVSREKKERFSLILESASTNQTSMYLCASSFLRGANVLTFGAGSRLTVL.

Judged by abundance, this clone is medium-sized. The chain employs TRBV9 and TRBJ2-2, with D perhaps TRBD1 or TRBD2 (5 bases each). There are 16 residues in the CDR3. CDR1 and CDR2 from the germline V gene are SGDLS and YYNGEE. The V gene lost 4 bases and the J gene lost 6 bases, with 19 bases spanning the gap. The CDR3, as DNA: TGTGCCAGCAGCCGCCCGGGACCAGCCATATCCGGGGAGCTGTTTTTT. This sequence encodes CASSRPGPAISGELFF. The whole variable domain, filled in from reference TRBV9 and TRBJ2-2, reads DSGVTQTPKHLITATGQRVTLRCSPRSGDLSVYWYQQSLDQGLQFLIQYYNGEERAKGNILERFSAQQFPDLHSELNLSSLELGDSALYFCASSRPGPAISGELFFGEGSRLTVL.

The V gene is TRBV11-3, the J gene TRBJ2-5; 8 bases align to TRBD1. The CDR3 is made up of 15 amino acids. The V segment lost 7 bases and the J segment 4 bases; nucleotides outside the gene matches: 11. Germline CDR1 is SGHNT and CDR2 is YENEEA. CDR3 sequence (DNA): TGTGCCAGCATCCTGGGCCAGGGGGCCACAGAGACCCAGTACTTC. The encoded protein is CASILGQGATETQYF. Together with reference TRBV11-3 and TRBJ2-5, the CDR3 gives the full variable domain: EAGVVQSPRYKIIEKKQPVAFWCNPISGHNTLYWYLQNLGQGPELLIRYENEEAVDDSQLPKDRFSAERLKGVDSTLKIQPAELGDSAVYLCASILGQGATETQYFGPGTRLLVL.

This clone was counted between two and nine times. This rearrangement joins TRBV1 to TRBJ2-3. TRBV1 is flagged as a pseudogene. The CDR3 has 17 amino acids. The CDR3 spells CASSQAPGRGNTDTQYF. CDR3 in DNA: TGCGCCAGCAGCCAAGCCCCTGGACGCGGCAACACAGATACGCAGTATTTT.

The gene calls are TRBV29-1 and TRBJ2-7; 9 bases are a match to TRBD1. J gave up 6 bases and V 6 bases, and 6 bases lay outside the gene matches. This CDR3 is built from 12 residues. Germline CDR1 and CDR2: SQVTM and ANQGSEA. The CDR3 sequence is CSVGGQGREQYF. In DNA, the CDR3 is TGCAGCGTCGGAGGACAGGGGCGCGAGCAGTACTTC.

The DNA of the CDR3 is TGTGCCAGTAGTCCCGGACTTCACAATGAGCAGTTCTTC. This gives the protein CASSPGLHNEQFF. This chain links TRBV19 with TRBJ2-1, with D maybe TRBD2 (5 bases). The CDR3 contains 13 residues. Trimming took 5 bases from V and 5 from J, leaving 10 bases between them. From germline, CDR1 is LNHDA and CDR2 SQIVND (reference sequence).

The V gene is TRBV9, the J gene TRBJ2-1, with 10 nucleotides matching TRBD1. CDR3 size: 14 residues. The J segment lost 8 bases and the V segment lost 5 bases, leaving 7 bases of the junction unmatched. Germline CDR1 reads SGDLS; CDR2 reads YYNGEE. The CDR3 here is CASSERQGADEQFF. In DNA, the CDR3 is TGTGCCAGCAGTGAGAGACAGGGGGCCGATGAGCAGTTCTTC.

CDR3 in amino acids: CASSISPWAREGLGNTIYF. The CDR3 nucleotides read TGTGCCAGTAGTATTTCACCTTGGGCACGGGAGGGTCTCGGAAACACCATATATTTT. The V and J genes are TRBV19 and TRBJ1-3; D call uncertain. The CDR3 runs to 19 residues. Between the trimmed V and J ends, which lost 3 bases and 4 bases, there was a span of 25 bases. The germline CDR1 and CDR2 sequences are LNHDA and SQIVND (reference sequence).